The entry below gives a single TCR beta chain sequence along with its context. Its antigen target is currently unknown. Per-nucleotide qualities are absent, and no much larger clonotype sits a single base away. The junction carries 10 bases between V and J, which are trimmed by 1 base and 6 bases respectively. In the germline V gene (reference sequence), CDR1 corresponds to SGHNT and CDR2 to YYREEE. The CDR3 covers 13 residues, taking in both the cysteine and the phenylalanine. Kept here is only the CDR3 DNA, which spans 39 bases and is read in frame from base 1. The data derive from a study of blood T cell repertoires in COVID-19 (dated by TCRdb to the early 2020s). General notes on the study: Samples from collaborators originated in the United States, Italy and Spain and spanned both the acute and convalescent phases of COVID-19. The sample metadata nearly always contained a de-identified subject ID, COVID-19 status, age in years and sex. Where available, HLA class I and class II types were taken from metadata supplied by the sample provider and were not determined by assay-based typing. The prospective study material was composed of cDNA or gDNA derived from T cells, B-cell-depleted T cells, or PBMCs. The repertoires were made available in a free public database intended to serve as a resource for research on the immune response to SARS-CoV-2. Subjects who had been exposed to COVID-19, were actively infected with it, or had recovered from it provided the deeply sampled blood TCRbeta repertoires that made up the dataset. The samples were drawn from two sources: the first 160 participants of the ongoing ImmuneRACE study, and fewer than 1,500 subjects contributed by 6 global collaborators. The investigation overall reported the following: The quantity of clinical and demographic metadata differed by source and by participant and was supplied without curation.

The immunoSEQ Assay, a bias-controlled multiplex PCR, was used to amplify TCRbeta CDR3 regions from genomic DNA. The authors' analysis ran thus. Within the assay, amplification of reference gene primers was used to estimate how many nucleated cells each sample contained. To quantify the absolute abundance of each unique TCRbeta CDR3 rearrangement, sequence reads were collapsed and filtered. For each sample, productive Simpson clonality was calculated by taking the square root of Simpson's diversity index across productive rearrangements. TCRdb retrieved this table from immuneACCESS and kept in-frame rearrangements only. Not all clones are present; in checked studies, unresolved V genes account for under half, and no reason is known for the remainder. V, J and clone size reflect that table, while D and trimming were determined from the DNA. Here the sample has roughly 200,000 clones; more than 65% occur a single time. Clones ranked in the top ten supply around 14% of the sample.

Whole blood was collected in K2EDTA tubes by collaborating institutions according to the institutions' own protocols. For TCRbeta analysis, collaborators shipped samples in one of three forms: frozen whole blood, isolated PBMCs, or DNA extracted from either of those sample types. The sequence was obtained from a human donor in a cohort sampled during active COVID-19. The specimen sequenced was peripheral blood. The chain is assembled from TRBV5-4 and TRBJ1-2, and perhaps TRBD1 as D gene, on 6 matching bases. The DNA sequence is TGTGCCAGCAGCTTGCTGGGGGCGCATGGCTACACCTTC. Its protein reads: CASSLLGAHGYTF.